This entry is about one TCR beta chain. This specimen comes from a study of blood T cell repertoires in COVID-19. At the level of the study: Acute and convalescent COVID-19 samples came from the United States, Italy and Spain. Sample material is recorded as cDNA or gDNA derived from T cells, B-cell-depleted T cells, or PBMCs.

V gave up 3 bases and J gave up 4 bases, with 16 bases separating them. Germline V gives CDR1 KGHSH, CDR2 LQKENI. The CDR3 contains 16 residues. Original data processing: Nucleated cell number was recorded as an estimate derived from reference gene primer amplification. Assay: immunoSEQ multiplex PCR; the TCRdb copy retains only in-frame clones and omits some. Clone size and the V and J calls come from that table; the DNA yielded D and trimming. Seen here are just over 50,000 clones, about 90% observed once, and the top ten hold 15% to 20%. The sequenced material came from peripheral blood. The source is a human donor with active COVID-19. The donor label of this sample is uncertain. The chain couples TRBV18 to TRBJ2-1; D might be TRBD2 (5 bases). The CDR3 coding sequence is TGTGCCAGCTCACCTCTAGCCGCCTATACATACAATGAGCAGTTCTTC. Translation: CASSPLAAYTYNEQFF. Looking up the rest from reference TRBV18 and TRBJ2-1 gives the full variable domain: NAGVMQNPRHLVRRRGQEARLRCSPMKGHSHVYWYRQLPEEGLKFMVYLQKENIIDESGMPKERFSAEFPKEGPSILRIQQVVRGDSAAYFCASSPLAAYTYNEQFFGPGTRLTVL.